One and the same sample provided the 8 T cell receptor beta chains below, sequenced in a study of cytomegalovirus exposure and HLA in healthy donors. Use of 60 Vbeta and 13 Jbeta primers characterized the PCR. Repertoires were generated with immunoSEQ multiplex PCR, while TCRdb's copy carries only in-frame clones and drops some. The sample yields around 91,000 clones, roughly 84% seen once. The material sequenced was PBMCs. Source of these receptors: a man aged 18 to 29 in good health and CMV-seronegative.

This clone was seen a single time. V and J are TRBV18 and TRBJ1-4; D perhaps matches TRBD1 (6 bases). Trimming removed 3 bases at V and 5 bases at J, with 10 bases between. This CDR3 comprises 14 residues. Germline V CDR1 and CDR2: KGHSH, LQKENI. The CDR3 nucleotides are TGTGCCAGCTCACCTAAGGGGGGGAATGAAAAACTGTTTTTT. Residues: CASSPKGGNEKLFF.

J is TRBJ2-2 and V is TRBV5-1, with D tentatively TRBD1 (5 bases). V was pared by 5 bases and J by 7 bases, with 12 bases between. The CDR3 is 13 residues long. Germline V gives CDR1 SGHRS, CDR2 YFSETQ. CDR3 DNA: TGCGCCAGCAGGGGGCTCATAAACGGGGAGCTGTTTTTT. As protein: CASRGLINGELFF.

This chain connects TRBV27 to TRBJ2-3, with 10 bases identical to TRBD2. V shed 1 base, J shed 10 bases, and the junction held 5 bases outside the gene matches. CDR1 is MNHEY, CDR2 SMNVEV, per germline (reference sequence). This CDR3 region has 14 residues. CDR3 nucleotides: TGTGCCAGCAGTTTATTAGGAAGCGGGAGGGCGCAGTATTTT. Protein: CASSLLGSGRAQYF.

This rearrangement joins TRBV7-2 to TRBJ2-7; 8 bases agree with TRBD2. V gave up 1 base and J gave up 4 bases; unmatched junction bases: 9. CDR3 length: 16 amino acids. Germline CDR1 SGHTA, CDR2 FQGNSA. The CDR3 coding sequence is TGTGCCAGCAGCTTAGGGGGTAGCGGGGTGGCGTACGAGCAGTACTTC. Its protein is CASSLGGSGVAYEQYF.

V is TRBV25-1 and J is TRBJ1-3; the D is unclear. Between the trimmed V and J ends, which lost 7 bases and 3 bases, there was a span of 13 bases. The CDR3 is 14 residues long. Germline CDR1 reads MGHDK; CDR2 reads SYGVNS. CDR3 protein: CASTALGYGNTIYF. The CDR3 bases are TGTGCCAGCACGGCCCTAGGATATGGAAACACCATATATTTT.

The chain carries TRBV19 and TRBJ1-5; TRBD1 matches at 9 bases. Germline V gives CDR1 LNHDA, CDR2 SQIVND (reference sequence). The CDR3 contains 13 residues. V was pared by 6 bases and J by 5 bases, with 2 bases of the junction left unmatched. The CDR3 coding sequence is TGTGCCAGTAGCGACAGGGGGGATCAGCCCCAGCATTTT. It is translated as CASSDRGDQPQHF.

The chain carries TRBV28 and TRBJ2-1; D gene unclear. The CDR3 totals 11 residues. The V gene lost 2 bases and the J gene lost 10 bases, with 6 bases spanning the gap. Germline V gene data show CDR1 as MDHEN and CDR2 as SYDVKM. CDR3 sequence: CASSLPGEQFF. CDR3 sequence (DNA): TGTGCCAGCAGTTTACCAGGCGAGCAGTTCTTC.

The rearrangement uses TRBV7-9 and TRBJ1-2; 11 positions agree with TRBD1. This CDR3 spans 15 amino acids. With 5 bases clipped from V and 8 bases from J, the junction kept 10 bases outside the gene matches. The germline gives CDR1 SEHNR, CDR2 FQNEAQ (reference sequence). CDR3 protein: CASSPGQGARWGYTF. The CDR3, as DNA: TGTGCCAGCAGCCCCGGACAGGGGGCTAGGTGGGGCTACACCTTC.